The next 8 T cell receptor beta chains were all read from a single sample in a study of cytomegalovirus exposure and HLA in healthy donors. Amplification used 60 Vbeta primers and 13 Jbeta primers. Clones were sequenced by immunoSEQ multiplex PCR, and TCRdb holds only the in-frame ones, with some missing. The sample has about 130,000 clones, roughly 76% seen once. Sample: PBMCs. The receptors come from a woman aged 45-59 years in good health and CMV-seronegative.

This sequence joins TRBV4-1 and TRBJ1-5; the D is unclear. V shed 1 base and J shed 5 bases, with 12 bases lying between them. CDR1 and CDR2 (germline): MGHRA, YSYEKL. The CDR3 has 15 amino acids. CDR3 sequence (DNA): TGCGCCAGCAGCCAAGGGTCCCCTAACGATCAGCCCCAGCATTTT. The encoded protein is CASSQGSPNDQPQHF.

The CDR3 nucleotides read TGTGCCAGCAGTGAGGTCGAGAGACAGGGGTTCACTGAAAAACTGTTTTTT. It specifies CASSEVERQGFTEKLFF. The chain joins TRBV28 to TRBJ1-4, with TRBD1 matching over 8 bases. Trimming cost V 5 bases and J 7 bases; bases outside gene matches: 15. This CDR3 has 17 residues. In germline, CDR1 is MDHEN, CDR2 SYDVKM.

This chain links TRBV28 with TRBJ2-1; maybe TRBD1 (6 bases). V was trimmed by 8 bases and J by 0 bases, leaving 14 bases between them. The CDR3 sequence is 15 residues long. Looked up from germline, CDR1 is MDHEN and CDR2 is SYDVKM. CDR3 in amino acids: CASRSPQGSYNEQFF. The CDR3 DNA reads as TGTGCCAGCCGTTCCCCACAGGGCTCCTACAATGAGCAGTTCTTC.

The V gene is TRBV14, the J gene TRBJ2-7, with 10 bases fitting TRBD2. The junction had 4 bases not matched to a gene; V was cut back by 5 bases and J by 3 bases. The CDR3 extends over 14 amino acids. CDR1 is SGHDN and CDR2 is FVKESK in the germline V gene. The CDR3 DNA sequence: TGTGCCAGCAGCGTCGGACTAGCGGACTACGAGCAGTACTTC. This encodes CASSVGLADYEQYF.

This chain uses TRBV5-1 with TRBJ1-3; no definite D call. The length of the CDR3 is 16 residues. V lost 0 bases, J lost 4 bases, and 14 bases lay in between. From germline, CDR1 is SGHRS and CDR2 YFSETQ. The CDR3 loop is CASSLEGTGSGNTIYF. For the CDR3, the DNA is TGCGCCAGCAGCTTGGAGGGCACGGGGTCAGGAAACACCATATATTTT.

The chain links TRBV6-1 to TRBJ2-2, with D tentatively TRBD1 (6 bases). CDR1 is MNHNS and CDR2 is SASEGT in the germline V gene. Trimming took off 8 bases at V and 4 bases at J, with 14 bases between the two ends. The CDR3 has 14 residues. The CDR3 nucleotides are TGTGCCAGCGCTATAGACAGGCCCACCGGGGAGCTGTTTTTT. Its protein product is CASAIDRPTGELFF.

Here the CDR3 DNA reads TGTGCCAGCAACCCAGGGTTTATAGGCGAGCAGTACTTC. Protein product: CASNPGFIGEQYF. The chain joins TRBV28 to TRBJ2-5, with D possibly matching TRBD1 (5 bases). The DNA end is a closer match to TRBJ2-7, so the J assignment may be wrong. CDR3 size: 13 residues. The germline V gene encodes CDR1 MDHEN and CDR2 SYDVKM.

The V call is TRBV6-1, the J call TRBJ2-3; 9 bases line up with TRBD2. Germline V gene data show CDR1 as MNHNS and CDR2 as SASEGT. Trimming at V came to 8 bases and at J to 2 bases, leaving 8 bases not matched to a gene. CDR3 size: 15 residues. CDR3 sequence reads: CASRRRTSATDTQYF. The CDR3 DNA reads TGTGCCAGCCGCAGAAGGACTAGCGCCACAGATACGCAGTATTTT.